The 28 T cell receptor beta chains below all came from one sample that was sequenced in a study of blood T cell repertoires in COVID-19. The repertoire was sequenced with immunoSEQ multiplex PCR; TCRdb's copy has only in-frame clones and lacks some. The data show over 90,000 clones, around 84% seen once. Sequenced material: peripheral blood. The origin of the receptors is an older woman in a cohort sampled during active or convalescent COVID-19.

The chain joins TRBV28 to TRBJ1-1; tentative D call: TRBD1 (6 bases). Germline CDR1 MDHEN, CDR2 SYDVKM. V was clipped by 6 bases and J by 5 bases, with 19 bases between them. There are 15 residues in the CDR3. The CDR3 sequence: CASRSAGAMGTEAFF. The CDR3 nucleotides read TGTGCCAGCAGGTCGGCGGGGGCGATGGGGACTGAAGCTTTCTTT.

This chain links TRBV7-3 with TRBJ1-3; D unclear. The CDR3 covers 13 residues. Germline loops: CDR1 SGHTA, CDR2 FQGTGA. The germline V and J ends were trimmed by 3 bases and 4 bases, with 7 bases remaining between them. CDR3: CASSFEPGNTIYF. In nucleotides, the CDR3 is TGTGCCAGCAGCTTCGAGCCCGGAAACACCATATATTTT. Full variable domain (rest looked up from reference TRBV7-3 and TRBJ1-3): GAGVSQTPSNKVTEKGKYVELRCDPISGHTALYWYRQSLGQGPEFLIYFQGTGAADDSGLPNDRFFAVRPEGSVSTLKIQRTERGDSAVYLCASSFEPGNTIYFGEGSWLTVV.

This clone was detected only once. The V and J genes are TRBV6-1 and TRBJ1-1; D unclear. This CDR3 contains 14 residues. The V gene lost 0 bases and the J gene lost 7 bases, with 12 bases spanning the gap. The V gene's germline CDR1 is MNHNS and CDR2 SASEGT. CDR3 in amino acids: CASSEARAGGEAFF. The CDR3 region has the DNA TGTGCCAGCAGTGAAGCGAGGGCGGGCGGTGAAGCTTTCTTT.

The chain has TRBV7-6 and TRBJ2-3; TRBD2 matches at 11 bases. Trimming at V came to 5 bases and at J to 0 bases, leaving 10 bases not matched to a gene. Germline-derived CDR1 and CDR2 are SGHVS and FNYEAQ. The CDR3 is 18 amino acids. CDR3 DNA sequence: TGTGCCAGCAGCGTCCTTAGCGGGAGGGCCTCAAGCACAGATACGCAGTATTTT. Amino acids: CASSVLSGRASSTDTQYF.

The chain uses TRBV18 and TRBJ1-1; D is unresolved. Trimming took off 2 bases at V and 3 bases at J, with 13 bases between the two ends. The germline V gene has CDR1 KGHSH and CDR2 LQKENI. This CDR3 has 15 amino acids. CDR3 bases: TGTGCCAGCTCACCAGGGAGTGGAGCGGACACTGAAGCTTTCTTT. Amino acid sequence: CASSPGSGADTEAFF.

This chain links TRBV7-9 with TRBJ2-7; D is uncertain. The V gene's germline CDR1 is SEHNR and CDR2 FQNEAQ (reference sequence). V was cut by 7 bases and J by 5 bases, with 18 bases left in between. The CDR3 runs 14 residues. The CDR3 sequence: CASIQLRSEDEQYF. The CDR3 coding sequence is TGTGCCAGCATCCAACTCCGGAGTGAAGACGAGCAGTACTTC.

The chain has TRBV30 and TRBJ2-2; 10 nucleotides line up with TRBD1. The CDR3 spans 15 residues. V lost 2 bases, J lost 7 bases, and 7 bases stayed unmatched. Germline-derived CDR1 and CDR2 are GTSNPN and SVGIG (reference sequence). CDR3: CAWSLGTGAVGELFF. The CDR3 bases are TGTGCCTGGAGTTTAGGGACAGGGGCGGTCGGGGAGCTGTTTTTT.

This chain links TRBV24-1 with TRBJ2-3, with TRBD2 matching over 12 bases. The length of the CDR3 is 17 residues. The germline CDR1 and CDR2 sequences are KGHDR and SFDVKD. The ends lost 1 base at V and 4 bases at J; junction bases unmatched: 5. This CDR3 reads CATSDFASGRAADTQYF. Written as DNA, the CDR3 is TGTGCCACCAGTGATTTCGCTAGCGGGAGGGCAGCAGATACGCAGTATTTT.

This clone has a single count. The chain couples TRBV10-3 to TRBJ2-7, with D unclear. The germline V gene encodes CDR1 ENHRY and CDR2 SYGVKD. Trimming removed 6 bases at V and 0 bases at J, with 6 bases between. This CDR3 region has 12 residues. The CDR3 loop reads CAIRSGSYEQYF. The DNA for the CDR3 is TGTGCCATCAGGTCAGGCTCCTACGAGCAGTACTTC.

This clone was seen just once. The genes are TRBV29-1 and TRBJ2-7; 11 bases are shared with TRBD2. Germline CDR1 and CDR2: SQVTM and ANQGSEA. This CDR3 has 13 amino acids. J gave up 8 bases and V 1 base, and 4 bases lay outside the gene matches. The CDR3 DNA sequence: TGCAGCGTTGAAGTACTAGCGGGAGAACAGCAGTACTTC. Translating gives CSVEVLAGEQQYF.

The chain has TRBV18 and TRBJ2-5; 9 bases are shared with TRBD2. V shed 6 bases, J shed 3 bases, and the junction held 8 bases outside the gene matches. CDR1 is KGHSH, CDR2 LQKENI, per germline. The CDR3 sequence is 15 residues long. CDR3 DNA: TGTGCCAGCTCTAAGACTAGCGGCCCTGAAGAGACCCAGTACTTC. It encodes CASSKTSGPEETQYF.

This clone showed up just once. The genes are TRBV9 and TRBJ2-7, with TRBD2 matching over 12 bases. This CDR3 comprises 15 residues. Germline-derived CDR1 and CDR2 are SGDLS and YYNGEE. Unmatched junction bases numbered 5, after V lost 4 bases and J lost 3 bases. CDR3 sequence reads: CASSPRLAGDYEQYF. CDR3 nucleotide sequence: TGTGCCAGCAGCCCCAGACTAGCGGGGGACTACGAGCAGTACTTC.

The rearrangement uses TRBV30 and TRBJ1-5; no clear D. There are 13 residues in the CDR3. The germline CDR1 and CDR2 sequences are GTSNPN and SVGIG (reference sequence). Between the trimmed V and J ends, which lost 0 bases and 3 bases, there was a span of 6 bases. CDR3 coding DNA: TGTGCCTGGAGTGTTGAGCTCAATCAGCCCCAGCATTTT. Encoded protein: CAWSVELNQPQHF.

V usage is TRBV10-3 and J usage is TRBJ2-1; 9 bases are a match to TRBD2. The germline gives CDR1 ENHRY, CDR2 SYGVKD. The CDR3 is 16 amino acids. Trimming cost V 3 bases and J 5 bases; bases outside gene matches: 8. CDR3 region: CAISDPTLAGHNEQFF. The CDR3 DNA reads TGTGCCATCAGTGACCCCACCCTAGCGGGGCACAATGAGCAGTTCTTC.

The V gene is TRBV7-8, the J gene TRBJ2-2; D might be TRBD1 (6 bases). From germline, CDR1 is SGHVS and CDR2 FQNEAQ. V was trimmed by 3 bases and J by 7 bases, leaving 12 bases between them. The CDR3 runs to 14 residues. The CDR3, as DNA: TGTGCCAGCAGCTTTCGGGACACCCTCGGGGAGCTGTTTTTT. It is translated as CASSFRDTLGELFF.

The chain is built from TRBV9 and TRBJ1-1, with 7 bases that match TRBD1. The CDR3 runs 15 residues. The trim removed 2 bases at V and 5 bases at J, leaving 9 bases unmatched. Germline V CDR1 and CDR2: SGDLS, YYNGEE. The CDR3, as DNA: TGTGCCAGCAGCGTTGTGACAGGGTTGGAAACTGAAGCTTTCTTT. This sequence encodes CASSVVTGLETEAFF.

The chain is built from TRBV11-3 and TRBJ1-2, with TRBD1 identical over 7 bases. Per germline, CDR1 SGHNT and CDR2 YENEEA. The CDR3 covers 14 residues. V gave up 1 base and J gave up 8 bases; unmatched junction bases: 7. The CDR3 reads CASSLGQGLRGYTF. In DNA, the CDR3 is TGTGCCAGCAGCTTAGGACAGGGTCTGAGAGGCTACACCTTC.

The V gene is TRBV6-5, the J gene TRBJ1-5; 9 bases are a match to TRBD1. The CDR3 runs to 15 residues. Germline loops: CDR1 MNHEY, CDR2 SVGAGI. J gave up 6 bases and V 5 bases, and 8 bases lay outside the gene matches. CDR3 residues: CASSLQGAESQPQHF. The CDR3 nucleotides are TGTGCCAGCAGTCTACAGGGGGCTGAAAGTCAGCCCCAGCATTTT.

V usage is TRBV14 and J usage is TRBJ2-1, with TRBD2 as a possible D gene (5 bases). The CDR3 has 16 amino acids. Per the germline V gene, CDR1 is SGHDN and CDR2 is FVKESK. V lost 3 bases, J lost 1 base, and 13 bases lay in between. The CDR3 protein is CASSHSTGRSYNEQFF. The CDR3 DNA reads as TGTGCCAGCAGCCATTCAACGGGAAGGTCCTACAATGAGCAGTTCTTC.

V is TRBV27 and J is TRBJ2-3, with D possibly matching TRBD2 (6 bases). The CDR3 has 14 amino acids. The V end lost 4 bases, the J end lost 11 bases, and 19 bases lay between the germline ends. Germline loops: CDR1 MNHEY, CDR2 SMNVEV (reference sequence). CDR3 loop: CASSYKGLRWMQYF. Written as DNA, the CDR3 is TGTGCCAGCAGTTACAAGGGACTGAGGTGGATGCAGTATTTT.

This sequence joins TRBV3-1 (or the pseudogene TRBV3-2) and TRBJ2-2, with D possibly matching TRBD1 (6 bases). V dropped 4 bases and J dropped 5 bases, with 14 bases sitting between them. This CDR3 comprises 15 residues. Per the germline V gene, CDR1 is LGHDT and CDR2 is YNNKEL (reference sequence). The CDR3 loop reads CASSLRGSRTGELFF. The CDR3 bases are TGTGCCAGCAGCCTTAGGGGGAGTAGGACCGGGGAGCTGTTTTTT.

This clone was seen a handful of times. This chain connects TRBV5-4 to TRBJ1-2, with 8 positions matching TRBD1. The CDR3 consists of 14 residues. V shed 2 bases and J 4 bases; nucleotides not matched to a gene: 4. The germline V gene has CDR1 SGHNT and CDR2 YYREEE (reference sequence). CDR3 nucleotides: TGTGCCAGCAGCTTTGACAGGGGCGTCTATGGCTACACCTTC. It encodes CASSFDRGVYGYTF.

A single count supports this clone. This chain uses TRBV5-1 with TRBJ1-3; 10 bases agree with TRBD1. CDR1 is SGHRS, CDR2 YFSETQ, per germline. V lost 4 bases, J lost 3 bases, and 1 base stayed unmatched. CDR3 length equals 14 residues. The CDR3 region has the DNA TGCGCCAGCAGCGGGACAGGGGTTGGAAACACCATATATTTT. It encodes CASSGTGVGNTIYF.

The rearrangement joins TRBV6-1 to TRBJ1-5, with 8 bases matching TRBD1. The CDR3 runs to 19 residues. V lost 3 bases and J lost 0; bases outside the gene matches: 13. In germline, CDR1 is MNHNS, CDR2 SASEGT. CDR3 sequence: CASSEGTGLGIYSNQPQHF. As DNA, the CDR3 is TGTGCCAGCAGTGAGGGGACAGGCCTAGGGATATATAGCAATCAGCCCCAGCATTTT.

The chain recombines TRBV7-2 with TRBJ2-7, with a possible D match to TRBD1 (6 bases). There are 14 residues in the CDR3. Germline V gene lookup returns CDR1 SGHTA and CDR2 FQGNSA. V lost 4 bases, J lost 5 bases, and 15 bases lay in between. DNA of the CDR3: TGTGCCAGCAGCTCCGCATTGGGGGCGCACGAGCAGTACTTC. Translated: CASSSALGAHEQYF.

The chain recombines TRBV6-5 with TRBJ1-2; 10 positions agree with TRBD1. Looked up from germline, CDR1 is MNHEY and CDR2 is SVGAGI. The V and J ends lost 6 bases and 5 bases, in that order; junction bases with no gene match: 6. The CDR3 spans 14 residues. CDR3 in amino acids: CASRRDRGSYGYTF. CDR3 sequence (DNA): TGTGCCAGCAGGCGGGACAGGGGATCATATGGCTACACCTTC.

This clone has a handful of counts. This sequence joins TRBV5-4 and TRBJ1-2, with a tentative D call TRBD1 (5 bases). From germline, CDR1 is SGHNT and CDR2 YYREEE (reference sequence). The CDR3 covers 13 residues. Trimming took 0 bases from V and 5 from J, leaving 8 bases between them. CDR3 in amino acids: CASSLDQGYGYTF. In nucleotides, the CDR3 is TGTGCCAGCAGCTTGGATCAGGGATATGGCTACACCTTC.

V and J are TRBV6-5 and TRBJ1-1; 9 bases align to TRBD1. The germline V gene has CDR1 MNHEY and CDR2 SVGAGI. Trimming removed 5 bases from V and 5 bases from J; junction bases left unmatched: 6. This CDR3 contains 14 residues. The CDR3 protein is CASSRTGAGTEAFF. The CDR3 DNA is TGTGCCAGCAGTCGGACAGGGGCAGGAACTGAAGCTTTCTTT.